The source of this TCR beta chain is a study of radiation and T cells in renal cell carcinoma. Overall study: Nephrectomy followed 15 Gy stereotactic body radiation by 4 weeks.

Study observations and caveats: From baseline, blood top tumor clonotypes peaked at 2 weeks post-radiation.

This table comes from immunoSEQ multiplex PCR, and its TCRdb copy is limited to in-frame clones, with some not included. The table has 45,000 to 65,000 clones, over 70% seen once; the top ten hold under 7.5%. The CDR3 consists of 14 residues. Germline V lookup: CDR1 KGHSH, CDR2 LQKENI. Trimming left V 3 bases short and J 4 bases short, with 12 bases between. Regarding time point: baseline pretreatment blood. Treatment in this sample: 15 Gy SBRT to primary tumor, nephrectomy 4 weeks later. Blood was sampled at baseline, 2 weeks and 4 weeks after SBRT. The tumor was a clear cell renal cell carcinoma. Concerning this clone itself: The antigen is not known.

This chain joins TRBV18 and TRBJ1-2; D is perhaps TRBD1 (5 bases). The receptor's source is a man aged 55 to 70 with renal cell carcinoma. The material was blood, obtained from a patient whose treatment included radiotherapy and nephrectomy. This CDR3 is CASSPPVQGYGYTF. The DNA of the CDR3 is TGTGCCAGCTCACCTCCAGTGCAGGGCTATGGCTACACCTTC.